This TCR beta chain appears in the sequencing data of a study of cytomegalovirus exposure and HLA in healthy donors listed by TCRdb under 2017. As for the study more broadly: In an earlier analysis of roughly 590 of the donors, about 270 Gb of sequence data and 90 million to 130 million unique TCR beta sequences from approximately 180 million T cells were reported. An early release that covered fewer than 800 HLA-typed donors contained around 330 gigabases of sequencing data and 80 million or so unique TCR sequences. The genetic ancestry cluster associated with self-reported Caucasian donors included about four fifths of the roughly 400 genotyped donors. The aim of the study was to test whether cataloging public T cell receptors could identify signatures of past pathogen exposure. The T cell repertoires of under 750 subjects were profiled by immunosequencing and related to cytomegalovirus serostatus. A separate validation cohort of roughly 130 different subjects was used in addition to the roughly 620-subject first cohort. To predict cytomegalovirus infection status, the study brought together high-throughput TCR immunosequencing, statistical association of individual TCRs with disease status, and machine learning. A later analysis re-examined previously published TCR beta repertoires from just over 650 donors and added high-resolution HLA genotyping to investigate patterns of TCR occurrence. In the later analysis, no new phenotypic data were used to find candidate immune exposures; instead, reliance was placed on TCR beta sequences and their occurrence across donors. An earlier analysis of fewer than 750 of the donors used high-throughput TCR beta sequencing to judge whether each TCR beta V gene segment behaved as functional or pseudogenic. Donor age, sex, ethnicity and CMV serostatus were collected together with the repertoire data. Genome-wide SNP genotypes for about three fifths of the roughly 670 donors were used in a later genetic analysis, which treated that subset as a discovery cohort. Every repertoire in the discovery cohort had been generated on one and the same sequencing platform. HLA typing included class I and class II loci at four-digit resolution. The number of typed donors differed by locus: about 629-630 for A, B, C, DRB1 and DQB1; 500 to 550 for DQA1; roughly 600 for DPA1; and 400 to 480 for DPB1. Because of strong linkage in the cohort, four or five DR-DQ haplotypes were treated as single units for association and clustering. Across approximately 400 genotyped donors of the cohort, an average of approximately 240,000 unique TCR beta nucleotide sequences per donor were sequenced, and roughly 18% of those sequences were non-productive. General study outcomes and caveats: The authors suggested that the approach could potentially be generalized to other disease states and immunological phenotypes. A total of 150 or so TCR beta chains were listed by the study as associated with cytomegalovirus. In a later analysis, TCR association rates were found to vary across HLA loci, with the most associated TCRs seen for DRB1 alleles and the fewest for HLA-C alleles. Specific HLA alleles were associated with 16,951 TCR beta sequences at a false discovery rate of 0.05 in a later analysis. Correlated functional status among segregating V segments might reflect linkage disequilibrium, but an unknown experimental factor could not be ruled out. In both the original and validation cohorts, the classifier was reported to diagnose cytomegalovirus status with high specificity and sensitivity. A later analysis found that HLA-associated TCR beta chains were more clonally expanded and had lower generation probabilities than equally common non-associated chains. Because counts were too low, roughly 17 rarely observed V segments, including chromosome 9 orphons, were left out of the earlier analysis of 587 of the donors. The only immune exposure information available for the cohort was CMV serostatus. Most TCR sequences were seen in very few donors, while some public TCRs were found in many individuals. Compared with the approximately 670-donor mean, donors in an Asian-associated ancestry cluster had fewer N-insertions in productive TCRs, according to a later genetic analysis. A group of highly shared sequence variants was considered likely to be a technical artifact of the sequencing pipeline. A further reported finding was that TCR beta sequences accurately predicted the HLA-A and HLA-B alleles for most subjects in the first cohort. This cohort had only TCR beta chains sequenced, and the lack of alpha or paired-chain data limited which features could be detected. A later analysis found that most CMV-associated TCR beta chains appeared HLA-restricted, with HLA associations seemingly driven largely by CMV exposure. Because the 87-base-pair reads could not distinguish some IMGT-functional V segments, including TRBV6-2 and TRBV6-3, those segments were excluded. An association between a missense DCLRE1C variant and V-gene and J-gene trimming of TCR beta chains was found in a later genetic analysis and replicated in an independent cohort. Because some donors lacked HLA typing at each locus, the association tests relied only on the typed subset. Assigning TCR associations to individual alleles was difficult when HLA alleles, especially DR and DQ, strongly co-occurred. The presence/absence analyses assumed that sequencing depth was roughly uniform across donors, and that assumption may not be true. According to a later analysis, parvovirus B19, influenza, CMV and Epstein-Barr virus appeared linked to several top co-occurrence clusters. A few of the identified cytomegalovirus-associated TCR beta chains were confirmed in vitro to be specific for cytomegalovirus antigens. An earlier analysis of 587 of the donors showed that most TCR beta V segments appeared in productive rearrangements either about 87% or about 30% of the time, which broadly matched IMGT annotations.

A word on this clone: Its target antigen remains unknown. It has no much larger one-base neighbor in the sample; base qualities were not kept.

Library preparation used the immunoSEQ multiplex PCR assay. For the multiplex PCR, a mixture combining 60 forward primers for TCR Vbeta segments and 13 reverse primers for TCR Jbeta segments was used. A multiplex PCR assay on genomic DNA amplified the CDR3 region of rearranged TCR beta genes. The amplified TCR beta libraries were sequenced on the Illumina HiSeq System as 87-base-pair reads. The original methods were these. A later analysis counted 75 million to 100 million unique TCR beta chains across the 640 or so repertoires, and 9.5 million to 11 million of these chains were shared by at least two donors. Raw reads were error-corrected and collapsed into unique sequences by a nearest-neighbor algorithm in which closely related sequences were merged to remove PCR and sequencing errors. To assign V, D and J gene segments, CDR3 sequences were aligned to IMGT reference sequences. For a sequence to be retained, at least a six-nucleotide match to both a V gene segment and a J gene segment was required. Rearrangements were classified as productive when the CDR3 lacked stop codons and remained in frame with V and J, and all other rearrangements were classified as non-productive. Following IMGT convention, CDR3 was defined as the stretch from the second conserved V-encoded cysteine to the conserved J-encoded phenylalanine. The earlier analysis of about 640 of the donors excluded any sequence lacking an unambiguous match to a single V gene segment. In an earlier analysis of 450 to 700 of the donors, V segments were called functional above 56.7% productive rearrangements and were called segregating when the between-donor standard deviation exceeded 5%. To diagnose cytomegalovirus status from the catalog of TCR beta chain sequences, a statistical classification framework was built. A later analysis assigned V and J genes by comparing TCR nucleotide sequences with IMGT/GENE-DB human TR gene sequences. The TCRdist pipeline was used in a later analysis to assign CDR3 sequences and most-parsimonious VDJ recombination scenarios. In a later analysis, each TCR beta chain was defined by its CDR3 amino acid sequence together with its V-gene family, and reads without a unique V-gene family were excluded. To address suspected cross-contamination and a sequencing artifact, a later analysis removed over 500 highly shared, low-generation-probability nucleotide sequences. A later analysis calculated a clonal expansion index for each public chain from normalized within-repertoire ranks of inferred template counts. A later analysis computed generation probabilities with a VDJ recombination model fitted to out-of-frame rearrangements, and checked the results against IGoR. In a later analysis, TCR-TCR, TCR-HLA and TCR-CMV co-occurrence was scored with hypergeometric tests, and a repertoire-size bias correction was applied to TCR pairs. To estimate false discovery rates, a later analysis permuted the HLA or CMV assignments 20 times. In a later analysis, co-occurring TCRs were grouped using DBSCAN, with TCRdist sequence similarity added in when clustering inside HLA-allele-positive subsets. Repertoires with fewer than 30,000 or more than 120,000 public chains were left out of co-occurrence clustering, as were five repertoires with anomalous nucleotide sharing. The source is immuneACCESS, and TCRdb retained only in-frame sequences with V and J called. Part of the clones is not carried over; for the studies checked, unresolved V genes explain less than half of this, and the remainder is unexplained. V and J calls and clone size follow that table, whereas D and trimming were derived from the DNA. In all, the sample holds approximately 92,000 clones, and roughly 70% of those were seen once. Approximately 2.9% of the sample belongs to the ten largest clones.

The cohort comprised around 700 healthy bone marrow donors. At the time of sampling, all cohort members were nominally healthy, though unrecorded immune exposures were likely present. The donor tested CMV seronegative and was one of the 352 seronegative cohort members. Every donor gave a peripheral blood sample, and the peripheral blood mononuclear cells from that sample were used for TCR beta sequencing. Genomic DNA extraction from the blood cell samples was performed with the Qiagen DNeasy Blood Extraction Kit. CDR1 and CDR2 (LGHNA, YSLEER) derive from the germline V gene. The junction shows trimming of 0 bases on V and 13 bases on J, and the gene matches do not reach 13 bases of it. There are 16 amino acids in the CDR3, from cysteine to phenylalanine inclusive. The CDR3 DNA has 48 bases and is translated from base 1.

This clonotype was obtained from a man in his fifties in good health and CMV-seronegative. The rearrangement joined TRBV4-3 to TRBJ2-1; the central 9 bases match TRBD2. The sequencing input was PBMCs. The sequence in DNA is TGCGCCAGCAGCCAAGACCCGAGCGGGGGGCCCTTACCCCAGTTCTTC. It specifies CASSQDPSGGPLPQFF.